Listed below are T cell receptor beta chains from one sample, sequenced in a study of T cell changes during pregnancy in multiple sclerosis. TCRdb's table, derived via immunoSEQ multiplex PCR, lists solely in-frame clones and lacks some. Of roughly 51,000 clones detected, around 93% appear once; the ten largest clones hold about 0.18%. The sample was CD4+ T cells from peripheral blood mononuclear cells, taken after pregnancy. All receptors derive from a female donor in good health, enrolled as a control in a pregnancy study. Both conserved end residues are part of each CDR3. D genes are given only for firm matches. Some rows have no size entry. The others give once, few or many, or a class for an expanded clone.

>TRBV5-4|TRBJ2-1|NA|TRBD1
CASSSGRDRLVNEQFF
TGTGCCAGCAGCTCTGGAAGGGACAGGTTGGTGAATGAGCAGTTCTTC
>TRBV6-5|TRBJ1-4|NA|TRBD1
CASSRTGRREKLFF
TGTGCCAGCAGCCGGACAGGGAGGAGAGAAAAACTGTTTTTT
>TRBV7-8|TRBJ1-1|NA|NA
CASTLEDRAFF
TGTGCCAGCACCTTAGAAGATCGGGCTTTCTTT
>TRBV2|TRBJ2-7|NA|NA
CASTLTGEQYF
TGTGCCAGCACCTTGACAGGAGAGCAGTACTTC
>TRBV2|TRBJ1-5|NA|NA
CASSQSARYSNQPQHF
TGTGCCAGCAGCCAATCCGCCCGCTATAGCAATCAGCCCCAGCATTTT
>TRBV6-6|TRBJ2-4|NA|NA
CASSYRGSVKNIQYF
TGTGCCAGCAGTTACAGGGGAAGTGTCAAAAACATTCAGTACTTC
>TRBV10-3|TRBJ1-4|once|NA
CAISGSATNEKLFF
TGTGCCATCAGTGGCAGTGCAACTAATGAAAAACTGTTTTTT
>TRBV7-9|TRBJ1-3|once|NA
CASSLRQGGNTIYF
TGTGCCAGCAGCCTCCGGCAGGGTGGAAACACCATATATTTT
>TRBV12-5|TRBJ2-3|once|TRBD1
CASGFSAGTGGTDTQYF
TGTGCTAGTGGTTTTAGTGCCGGGACAGGGGGCACAGATACGCAGTATTTT
>TRBV2|TRBJ1-1|NA|NA
CASSDRAEAFF
TGTGCCAGCAGTGACAGGGCTGAAGCTTTCTTT
>TRBV19|TRBJ1-5|NA|TRBD1
CASSSPTGTNQPQHF
TGTGCCAGTAGTTCCCCGACAGGGACCAATCAGCCCCAGCATTTT
>TRBV7-2|TRBJ2-7|NA|NA
CASSLGSGGPYEQYF
TGTGCCAGCAGCTTAGGGTCCGGGGGGCCCTACGAGCAGTACTTC
>TRBV21-1|TRBJ2-3|NA|NA
CASSNEDKGLALTDTQYF
TGTGCCAGCAGCAACGAGGACAAGGGACTAGCGTTAACAGATACGCAGTATTTT
>TRBV5-5|TRBJ1-6|NA|NA
CASSRRVGQYNSPLHF
TGTGCCAGCAGCCGTCGCGTCGGACAGTATAATTCACCCCTCCACTTT
>TRBV7-2|TRBJ2-3|NA|TRBD2
CASSLMGLAEGDTQYF
TGTGCCAGCAGCTTAATGGGACTAGCGGAAGGAGATACGCAGTATTTT
>TRBV27|TRBJ2-7|few|NA
CASSPRTVSYEQYF
TGTGCCAGCAGTCCGAGGACAGTCTCCTACGAGCAGTACTTC
>TRBV4-2|TRBJ2-2|NA|TRBD2
CASSQAQTSLTGELFF
TGTGCCAGCAGCCAAGCCCAGACTAGCCTGACCGGGGAGCTGTTTTTT
>TRBV2|TRBJ1-1|NA|NA
CASRSDNTRAFF
TGTGCCAGCAGGTCCGACAATACTAGGGCTTTCTTT
>TRBV6-5|TRBJ1-5|NA|NA
CASRTGNQPQHF
TGTGCCAGCAGAACAGGGAATCAGCCCCAGCATTTT
>TRBV10-3|TRBJ1-2|NA|NA
CAINEALAERRTF
TGTGCCATCAACGAGGCGCTGGCGGAACGGCGGACCTTC
>TRBV11-2|TRBJ2-5|NA|TRBD2
CASSTRLAGVETQYF
TGTGCCAGCAGCACCAGACTAGCGGGGGTGGAGACCCAGTACTTC
>TRBV7-2|TRBJ2-1|NA|NA
CASSPEYSSYNEQFF
TGTGCCAGCAGCCCCGAGTATAGCTCCTACAATGAGCAGTTCTTC
>TRBV6-4|TRBJ2-1|NA|TRBD2
CASSRQGLAGYNEQFF
TGTGCCAGCAGTAGGCAGGGGCTAGCGGGTTACAATGAGCAGTTCTTC
>TRBV7-9|TRBJ1-3|once|NA
CASSLEGQGSDTIYF
TGTGCCAGCAGCTTAGAAGGCCAGGGATCGGACACCATATATTTT
>TRBV4-3|TRBJ1-4|NA|TRBD1
CASSGTAIGEKLFF
TGCGCCAGCAGCGGGACAGCGATAGGTGAAAAACTGTTTTTT
>TRBV21-1|TRBJ2-1|NA|NA
CASSKRSRYPHNEQFF
TGTGCCAGCAGCAAGAGGAGCAGATATCCCCACAATGAGCAGTTCTTC
>TRBV11-2|TRBJ1-6|NA|NA
CASSLSGSSYNSPLHF
TGTGCCAGCAGCTTATCGGGGAGCTCCTATAATTCACCCCTCCACTTT
>TRBV15|TRBJ1-1|few|TRBD1
CATSTLTGGDTEAFF
TGTGCCACCAGCACCTTGACAGGGGGGGACACTGAAGCTTTCTTT
>TRBV4-1|TRBJ1-5|NA|NA
CASSHRGQGQPQHF
TGCGCCAGCAGCCACAGGGGCCAAGGACAGCCCCAGCATTTT
>TRBV19|TRBJ2-6|NA|TRBD1
CASSIWGQKANVLTF
TGTGCCAGTAGTATCTGGGGACAGAAGGCCAACGTCCTGACTTTC
>TRBV5-3|TRBJ1-4|NA|TRBD1
CARSRQGSNEKLFF
TGTGCCAGAAGCAGACAGGGAAGTAATGAAAAACTGTTTTTT
>TRBV15|TRBJ2-5|once|NA
CATSRGRGSETQYF
TGTGCCACCAGCAGAGGACGGGGAAGCGAGACCCAGTACTTC
>TRBV19|TRBJ2-7|few|TRBD2
CARRPKAGGGMTYEQYF
TGTGCCCGAAGACCGAAAGCCGGCGGGGGAATGACCTACGAGCAGTACTTC
>TRBV5-1|TRBJ2-1|NA|NA
CASSLGGGSYNEQFF
TGCGCCAGCAGCTTGGGAGGGGGCTCCTACAATGAGCAGTTCTTC
>TRBV29-1|TRBJ1-2|NA|NA
CSANLGVANYGYTF
TGCAGCGCTAACCTGGGCGTAGCTAACTATGGCTACACCTTC
>TRBV28|TRBJ1-4|NA|NA
CASSPHSSTNEKLFF
TGTGCCAGCAGTCCACACAGCTCAACTAATGAAAAACTGTTTTTT
>TRBV6-1|TRBJ2-1|once|NA
CASSEIGGPYNEQFF
TGTGCCAGCAGTGAGATCGGGGGGCCCTACAATGAGCAGTTCTTC
>TRBV5-1|TRBJ1-6|NA|NA
CASSSGWGLGSPLHF
TGCGCCAGCAGCTCGGGATGGGGATTGGGATCACCCCTCCACTTT
>TRBV5-6|TRBJ1-4|NA|NA
CASSPYGQPNEKLFF
TGTGCCAGCAGCCCCTACGGACAGCCTAATGAAAAACTGTTTTTT
>TRBV29-1|TRBJ2-3|NA|NA
CSVVGISADTQYF
TGCAGCGTTGTGGGGATTAGCGCAGATACGCAGTATTTT
>TRBV4-1|TRBJ2-2|NA|TRBD2
CASSQATGGGLVGELFF
TGCGCCAGCAGCCAGGCAACGGGGGGGGGCCTTGTCGGGGAGCTGTTTTTT
>TRBV10-3|TRBJ1-6|NA|TRBD1
CAISVGQRNSPLHF
TGTGCCATCAGTGTGGGACAGCGAAACTCACCCCTCCACTTT
>TRBV28|TRBJ2-7|NA|NA
CASFTAGGYEQYF
TGTGCCAGCTTCACAGCGGGTGGGTACGAGCAGTACTTC
>TRBV7-3|TRBJ2-6|NA|NA
CASSLGLSGANVLTF
TGTGCCAGCAGCTTGGGGCTCTCTGGGGCCAACGTCCTGACTTTC
>TRBV19|TRBJ1-1|NA|TRBD1
CASRKRGGSNTEAFF
TGTGCCAGTAGAAAAAGAGGGGGCAGTAACACTGAAGCTTTCTTT
>TRBV5-1|TRBJ2-7|few|TRBD1
CASSFNRGYSGEQYF
TGCGCCAGCAGCTTTAACAGGGGCTATTCTGGCGAGCAGTACTTC
>TRBV18|TRBJ2-2|NA|TRBD2
CASSPRTSREDGELFF
TGTGCCAGCTCACCACGGACTAGCCGGGAGGACGGGGAGCTGTTTTTT
>TRBV5-1|TRBJ2-7|NA|TRBD1
CASSLPHGTESYEQYF
TGCGCCAGCAGCTTGCCCCACGGGACAGAGTCCTACGAGCAGTACTTC
>TRBV20-1|TRBJ2-7|NA|NA
CSAQPLREQYF
TGCAGTGCCCAACCTCTGAGGGAGCAGTACTTC
>TRBV11-2|TRBJ2-1|NA|NA
CASSLGGRRDEQFF
TGTGCCAGCAGCTTAGGGGGCCGTAGGGATGAGCAGTTCTTC
>TRBV9|TRBJ2-5|NA|TRBD2
CASSVGGGQETQYF
TGTGCCAGCAGCGTCGGCGGGGGACAAGAGACCCAGTACTTC
>TRBV5-1|TRBJ2-2|NA|TRBD2
CASAGGLAGSNTGELFF
TGCGCCAGCGCCGGAGGACTAGCGGGCTCGAACACCGGGGAGCTGTTTTTT
>TRBV5-8|TRBJ2-1|NA|NA
CASSLGGIGVINEQFF
TGTGCCAGCAGCTTGGGCGGGATAGGGGTAATCAATGAGCAGTTCTTC
>TRBV2|TRBJ2-1|NA|TRBD2
CASSPGLAGGENEQFF
TGTGCCAGCAGTCCCGGACTAGCGGGGGGGGAAAATGAGCAGTTCTTC